The clone carrying this T cell receptor (beta chain) was detected only a few times. The data were obtained in a study of shared clonotypes between healthy human individuals. Study summary: The study used three CD4 naive, three CD4 memory, two CD8 naive and one CD8 memory plate per donor.

Using immunoSEQ multiplex PCR, the repertoire was profiled, and TCRdb retains in-frame clones only, with some absent. This table has around 1.9 million clones, about 93% appearing once. The naive CD8 fraction comprised CD45RO-negative cells positively selected for CCR7 and excluded terminally differentiated effector memory CD45RA+ cells. Donors were Caucasian adults residing in Nashville, Tennessee, USA. J gave up 0 bases and V 6 bases, and 15 bases lay outside the gene matches. The germline CDR1 and CDR2 sequences are SEHNR and FQNEAQ (reference sequence). The CDR3 has 18 residues. The chain joins TRBV7-9 to TRBJ2-3, with 7 bases aligning to TRBD1. The clonotype comes from a man in his late teens or twenties in good health. Some clones in this sample may be carry-over from other donors' samples. Sequencing was performed on naive CD8+ T cells from PBMCs. CDR3 region: CASRSMGAGTASTDTQYF. CDR3 coding DNA: TGTGCCAGCAGATCGATGGGTGCCGGGACAGCGAGCACAGATACGCAGTATTTT.